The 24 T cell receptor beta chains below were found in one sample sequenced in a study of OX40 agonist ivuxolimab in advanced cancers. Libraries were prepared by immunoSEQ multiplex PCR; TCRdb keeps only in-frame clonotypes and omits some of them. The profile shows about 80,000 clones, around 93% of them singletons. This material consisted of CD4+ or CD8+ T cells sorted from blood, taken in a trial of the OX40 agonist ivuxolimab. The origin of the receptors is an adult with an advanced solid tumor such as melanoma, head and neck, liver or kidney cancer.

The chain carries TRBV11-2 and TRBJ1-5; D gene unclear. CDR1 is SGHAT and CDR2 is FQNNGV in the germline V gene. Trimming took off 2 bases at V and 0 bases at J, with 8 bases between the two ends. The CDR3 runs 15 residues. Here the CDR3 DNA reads TGTGCCAGCAGCTTATCCGGTTATAGCAATCAGCCCCAGCATTTT. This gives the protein CASSLSGYSNQPQHF.

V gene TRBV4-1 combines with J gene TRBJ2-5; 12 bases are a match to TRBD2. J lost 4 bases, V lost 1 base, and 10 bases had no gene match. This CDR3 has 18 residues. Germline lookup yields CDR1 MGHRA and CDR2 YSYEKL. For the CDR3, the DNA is TGCGCCAGCAGCCAAGTGGGGCTAGCGGGGGGGCAGGCAGAGACCCAGTACTTC. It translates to CASSQVGLAGGQAETQYF.

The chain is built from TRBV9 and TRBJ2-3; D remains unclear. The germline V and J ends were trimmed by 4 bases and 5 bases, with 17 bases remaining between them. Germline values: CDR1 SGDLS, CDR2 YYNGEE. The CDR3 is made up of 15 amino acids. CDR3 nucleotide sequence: TGTGCCAGCAGCCCCCAAACACCTTACGGAGATACGCAGTATTTT. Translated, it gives CASSPQTPYGDTQYF.

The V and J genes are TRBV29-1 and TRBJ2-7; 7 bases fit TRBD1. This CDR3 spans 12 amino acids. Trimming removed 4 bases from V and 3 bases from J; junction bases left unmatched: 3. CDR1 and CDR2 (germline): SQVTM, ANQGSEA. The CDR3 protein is CSVAGDSYEQYF. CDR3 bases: TGCAGCGTTGCTGGGGACAGCTACGAGCAGTACTTC.

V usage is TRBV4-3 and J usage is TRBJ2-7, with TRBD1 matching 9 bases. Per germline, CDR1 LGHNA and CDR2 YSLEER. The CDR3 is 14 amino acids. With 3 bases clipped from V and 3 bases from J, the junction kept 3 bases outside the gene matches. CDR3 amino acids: CASSHRTGDYEQYF. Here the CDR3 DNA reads TGCGCCAGCAGCCACCGGACAGGGGACTACGAGCAGTACTTC.

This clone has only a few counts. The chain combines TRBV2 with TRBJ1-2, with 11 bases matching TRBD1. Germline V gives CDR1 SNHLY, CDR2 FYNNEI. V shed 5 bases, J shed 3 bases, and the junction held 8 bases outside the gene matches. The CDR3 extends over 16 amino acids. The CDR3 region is CASSPWGTGGHYGYTF. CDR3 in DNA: TGTGCCAGCAGTCCTTGGGGGACAGGGGGTCACTATGGCTACACCTTC.

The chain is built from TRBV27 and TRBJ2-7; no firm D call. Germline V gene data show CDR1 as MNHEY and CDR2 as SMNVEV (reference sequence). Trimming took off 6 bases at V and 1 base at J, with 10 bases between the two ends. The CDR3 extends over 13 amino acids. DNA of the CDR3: TGTGCCAGCAGCCCCTTCTATTCCTACGAGCAGTACTTC. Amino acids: CASSPFYSYEQYF.

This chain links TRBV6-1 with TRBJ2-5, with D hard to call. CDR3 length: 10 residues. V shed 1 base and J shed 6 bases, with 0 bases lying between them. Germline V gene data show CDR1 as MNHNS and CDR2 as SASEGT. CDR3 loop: CASSEETQYF. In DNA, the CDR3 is TGTGCCAGCAGTGAAGAGACCCAGTACTTC.

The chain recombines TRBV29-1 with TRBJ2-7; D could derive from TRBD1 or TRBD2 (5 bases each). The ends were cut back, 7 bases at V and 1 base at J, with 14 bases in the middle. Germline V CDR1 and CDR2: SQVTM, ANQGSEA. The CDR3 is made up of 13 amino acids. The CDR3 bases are TGCAGCGCTCTCGGGACGGGTTCCTACGAGCAGTACTTC. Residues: CSALGTGSYEQYF.

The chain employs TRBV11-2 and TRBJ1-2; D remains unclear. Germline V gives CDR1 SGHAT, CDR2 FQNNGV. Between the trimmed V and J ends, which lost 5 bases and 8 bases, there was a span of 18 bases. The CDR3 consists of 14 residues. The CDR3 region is CASSLDGLTLGYTF. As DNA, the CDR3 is TGTGCCAGCAGCCTTGACGGACTGACGTTAGGCTACACCTTC.

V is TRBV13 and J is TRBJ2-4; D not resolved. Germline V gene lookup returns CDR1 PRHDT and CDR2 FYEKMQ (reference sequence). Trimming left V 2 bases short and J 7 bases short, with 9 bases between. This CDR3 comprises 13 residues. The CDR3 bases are TGTGCCAGCAGCTTATCCCCACCGAACATTCAGTACTTC. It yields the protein CASSLSPPNIQYF.

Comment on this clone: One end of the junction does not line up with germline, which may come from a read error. DNA of the CDR3: TGCAGCGTTGAAGATACGGACAGATACGAGCAGCACTTC. It translates to CSVEDTDRYEQHF. The genes are TRBV29-1 and TRBJ2-5, with D possibly being TRBD1 (6 bases). The CDR3 is 13 residues long. Germline V gene sequence: CDR1 SQVTM, CDR2 ANQGSEA.

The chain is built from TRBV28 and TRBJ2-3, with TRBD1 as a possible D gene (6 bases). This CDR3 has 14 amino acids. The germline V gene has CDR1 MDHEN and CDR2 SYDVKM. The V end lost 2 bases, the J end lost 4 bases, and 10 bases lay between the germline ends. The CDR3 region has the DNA TGTGCCAGCAGTTTAACAGGGTGGGCAGATACGCAGTATTTT. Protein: CASSLTGWADTQYF.

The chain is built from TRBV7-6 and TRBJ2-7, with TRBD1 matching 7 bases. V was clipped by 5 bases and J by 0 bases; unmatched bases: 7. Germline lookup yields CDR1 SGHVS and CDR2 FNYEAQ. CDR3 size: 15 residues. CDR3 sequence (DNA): TGTGCCAGCAGCCACGGGACAGTCGGCTCCTACGAGCAGTACTTC. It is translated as CASSHGTVGSYEQYF.

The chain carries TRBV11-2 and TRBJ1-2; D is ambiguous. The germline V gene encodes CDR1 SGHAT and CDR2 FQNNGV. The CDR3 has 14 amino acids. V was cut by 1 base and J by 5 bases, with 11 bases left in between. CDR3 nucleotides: TGTGCCAGCAGCTTAGTGCACAGTGCATATGGCTACACCTTC. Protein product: CASSLVHSAYGYTF.

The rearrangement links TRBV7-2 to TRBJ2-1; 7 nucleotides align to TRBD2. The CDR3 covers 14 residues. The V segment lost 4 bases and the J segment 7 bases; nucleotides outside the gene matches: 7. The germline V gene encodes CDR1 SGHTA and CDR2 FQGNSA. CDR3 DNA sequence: TGTGCCAGCAGCTCAATATGGGGGGGTAATGAGCAGTTCTTC. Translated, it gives CASSSIWGGNEQFF.

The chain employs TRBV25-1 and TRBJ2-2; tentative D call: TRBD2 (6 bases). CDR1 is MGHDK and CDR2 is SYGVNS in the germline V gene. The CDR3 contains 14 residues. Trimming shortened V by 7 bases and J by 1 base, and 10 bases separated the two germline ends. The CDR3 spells CASTGTVNTGELFF. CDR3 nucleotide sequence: TGTGCCAGCACCGGGACTGTGAACACCGGGGAGCTGTTTTTT.

The CDR3 protein is CASSPDLVGDGQQGYTF. CDR3 nucleotide sequence: TGTGCCAGCTCACCAGATCTGGTGGGAGACGGTCAGCAGGGCTACACCTTC. V usage is TRBV18 and J usage is TRBJ1-2, with D hard to call. The CDR3 runs to 17 residues. Looked up from germline, CDR1 is KGHSH and CDR2 is LQKENI. The ends were cut back, 2 bases at V and 8 bases at J, with 24 bases in the middle.

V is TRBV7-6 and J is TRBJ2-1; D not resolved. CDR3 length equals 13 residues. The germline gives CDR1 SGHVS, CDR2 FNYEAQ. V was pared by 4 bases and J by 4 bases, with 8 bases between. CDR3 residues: CASSSNVYNEQFF. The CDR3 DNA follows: TGTGCCAGCAGCTCCAACGTATACAATGAGCAGTTCTTC.

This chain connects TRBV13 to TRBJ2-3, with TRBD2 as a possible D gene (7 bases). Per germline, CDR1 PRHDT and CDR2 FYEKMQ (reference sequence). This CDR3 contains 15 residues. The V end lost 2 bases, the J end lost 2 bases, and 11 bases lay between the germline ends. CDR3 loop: CASSLRGGFTDTQYF. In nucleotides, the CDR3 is TGTGCCAGCAGCTTAAGGGGGGGCTTCACAGATACGCAGTATTTT. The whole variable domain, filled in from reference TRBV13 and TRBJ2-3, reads AAGVIQSPRHLIKEKRETATLKCYPIPRHDTVYWYQQGPGQDPQFLISFYEKMQSDKGSIPDRFSAQQFSDYHSELNMSSLELGDSALYFCASSLRGGFTDTQYFGPGTRLTVL.

The CDR3 bases are TGTGCCAGCAGCGTAGTGGCGGGGGACCACAATGAGCAGTTCTTC. Translated, it gives CASSVVAGDHNEQFF. This chain links TRBV9 with TRBJ2-1; 7 bases align to TRBD2. Germline V gene lookup returns CDR1 SGDLS and CDR2 YYNGEE. The V and J ends lost 0 bases and 5 bases, in that order; junction bases with no gene match: 5. This CDR3 has 15 residues.

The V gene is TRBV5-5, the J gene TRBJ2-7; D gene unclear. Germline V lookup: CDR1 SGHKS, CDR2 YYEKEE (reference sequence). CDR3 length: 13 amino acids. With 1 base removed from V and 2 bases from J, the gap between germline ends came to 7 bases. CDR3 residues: CASSLTATYEQYF. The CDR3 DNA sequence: TGTGCCAGCAGCTTGACAGCCACCTACGAGCAGTACTTC.

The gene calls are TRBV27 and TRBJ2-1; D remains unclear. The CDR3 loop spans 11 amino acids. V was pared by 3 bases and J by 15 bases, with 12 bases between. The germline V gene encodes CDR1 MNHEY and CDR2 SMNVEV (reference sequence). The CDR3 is CASSLGTVRFF. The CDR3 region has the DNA TGTGCCAGCAGTTTGGGAACGGTACGGTTCTTC.

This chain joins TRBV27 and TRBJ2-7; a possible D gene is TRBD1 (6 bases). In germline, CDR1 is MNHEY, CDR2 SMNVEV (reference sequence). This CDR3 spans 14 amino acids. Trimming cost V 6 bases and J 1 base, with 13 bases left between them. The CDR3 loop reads CASSEGDRSYEQYF. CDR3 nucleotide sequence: TGTGCCAGCAGCGAGGGGGATCGTTCCTACGAGCAGTACTTC.